This passage covers 21 T cell receptor beta chains from one sample sequenced in a study of coeliac disease. Here immunoSEQ multiplex PCR was the method, and the copy in TCRdb shows in-frame clones only, minus some. The sample contains 2,000 to 2,500 clones, roughly two thirds of which appear only once. The sample consisted of lamina propria lymphocytes from the gut. These receptors were obtained from a woman in her forties or fifties with celiac disease on a gluten-free diet.

This clone was detected a few times. The junction does not match germline at one end; this may be a read error. Within the sample, other DNA sequences also encode this same CDR3. V and J are TRBV25-1 and TRBJ1-6; possibly TRBD1 for D (5 bases). CDR1 is MGHDK, CDR2 SYGVNS, per germline. CDR3 length: 14 residues. For the CDR3, the DNA is TGTGCCAGCAGTGCCCGACAGTATAATTCCCCCCTCCACTTT. It codes for CASSARQYNSPLHF.

This chain connects TRBV27 to TRBJ2-6; weak D call: TRBD1 (5 bases). This CDR3 spans 19 amino acids. V lost 2 bases, J lost 0 bases, and 17 bases lay in between. CDR1 is MNHEY and CDR2 is SMNVEV in the germline V gene (reference sequence). The CDR3 DNA is TGTGCCAGCAGTTTAGCACACAGGCCTCACGGCTCTGGGGCCAACGTCCTGACTTTC. Its translation: CASSLAHRPHGSGANVLTF.

The chain recombines TRBV2 with TRBJ2-3, with D unresolved. Trimming stripped 6 bases from V and 7 bases from J, with 17 bases between. The CDR3 loop spans 14 amino acids. CDR1 and CDR2 from the germline V gene are SNHLY and FYNNEI. The CDR3 protein is CASSNSIIKNTQYF. The CDR3, as DNA: TGTGCCAGCAGCAACTCGATAATTAAGAATACGCAGTATTTT.

The V call is TRBV7-2, the J call TRBJ2-1; no definite D call. CDR1 and CDR2 (germline): SGHTA, FQGNSA. This CDR3 has 12 residues. V was shortened by 5 bases and J by 12 bases, with 14 bases between the two germline ends. CDR3 residues: CASSGLLDGQFF. DNA for the CDR3: TGTGCCAGCAGCGGCCTGCTCGATGGGCAGTTCTTC.

V and J are TRBV13 and TRBJ2-7, with a tentative D call TRBD1 (6 bases). The germline CDR1 and CDR2 sequences are PRHDT and FYEKMQ (reference sequence). With 5 bases removed from V and 3 bases from J, the gap between germline ends came to 17 bases. This CDR3 has 15 amino acids. CDR3 DNA: TGTGCCAGCAGCCCCACAGGCAGGGGTAACTACGAGCAGTACTTC. Its protein is CASSPTGRGNYEQYF.

The V and J genes are TRBV18 and TRBJ1-3; 8 bases agree with TRBD1. The trim removed 6 bases at V and 0 bases at J, leaving 10 bases unmatched. The germline V gene has CDR1 KGHSH and CDR2 LQKENI. The CDR3 extends over 17 amino acids. The CDR3 sequence: CASSLTDRDYSGNTIYF. CDR3 sequence (DNA): TGTGCCAGCTCCCTCACGGACAGGGACTACTCTGGAAACACCATATATTTT.

In this sample, this clone turned up a few times. The chain couples TRBV5-4 to TRBJ2-1, with 8 bases identical to TRBD1. This CDR3 comprises 15 residues. Germline V gene sequence: CDR1 SGHNT, CDR2 YYREEE (reference sequence). V was pared by 4 bases and J by 4 bases, with 7 bases of the junction left unmatched. The CDR3: CASSRSGGSYNEQFF. The CDR3 nucleotides read TGTGCCAGCAGCCGCTCAGGGGGCTCGTACAATGAGCAGTTCTTC.

The chain combines TRBV7-9 with TRBJ2-5; TRBD2 aligns across 15 bases. Trimming removed 5 bases from V and 1 base from J; junction bases left unmatched: 2. The CDR3 runs 16 residues. From germline, CDR1 is SEHNR and CDR2 FQNEAQ (reference sequence). CDR3 in amino acids: CASSLGLAGGQETQYF. CDR3 in DNA: TGTGCCAGCAGCCTGGGACTAGCGGGGGGCCAAGAGACCCAGTACTTC.

This clone was seen just once. The chain employs TRBV9 and TRBJ2-5, with D perhaps matching TRBD1 (6 bases). V lost 0 bases to trimming and J lost 4 bases, with 19 bases between them. There are 17 residues in the CDR3. The germline V gene encodes CDR1 SGDLS and CDR2 YYNGEE. CDR3 nucleotides: TGTGCCAGCAGCGTAGGGGCGATTAGCAGGGGAATAGAGACCCAGTACTTC. Residues: CASSVGAISRGIETQYF.

This chain joins TRBV19 and TRBJ2-2; D is possibly TRBD2 (7 bases). Trimming took 6 bases from V and 0 from J, leaving 11 bases between them. Per germline, CDR1 LNHDA and CDR2 SQIVND (reference sequence). The CDR3 has 15 amino acids. CDR3 nucleotide sequence: TGTGCCAGTAGCCGAGGGGGGGCGAACACCGGGGAGCTGTTTTTT. Residues: CASSRGGANTGELFF.

The rearrangement uses TRBV13 and TRBJ2-1, with 10 bases that match TRBD1. This CDR3 contains 20 residues. V trimming: 7 bases; J trimming: 4 bases; junction bases outside the gene matches: 22. Germline values: CDR1 PRHDT, CDR2 FYEKMQ (reference sequence). The CDR3 sequence is CASTEDPSTMDRGNYNEQFF. CDR3 in DNA: TGTGCCAGCACCGAAGACCCTTCGACAATGGACAGGGGGAATTACAATGAGCAGTTCTTC.

CDR3 loop: CASSLPKGIGNTGELFF. Written as DNA, the CDR3 is TGTGCCAGCAGCTTGCCCAAGGGGATAGGGAACACCGGGGAGCTGTTTTTT. V and J are TRBV5-4 and TRBJ2-2, with TRBD1 as a possible D gene (5 bases). Per the germline V gene, CDR1 is SGHNT and CDR2 is YYREEE (reference sequence). Deletions cut 1 base from V and 1 base from J, with 14 bases between. CDR3 length equals 17 residues.

The chain has TRBV28 and TRBJ2-5; 9 bases map to TRBD1. Germline loops: CDR1 MDHEN, CDR2 SYDVKM. The ends lost 6 bases at V and 5 bases at J; junction bases unmatched: 7. CDR3 length equals 14 residues. This chain's CDR3 is CASRSTGGSETQYF. For the CDR3, the DNA is TGTGCCAGCAGGAGTACAGGGGGCTCGGAGACCCAGTACTTC. Supplemented by reference TRBV28 and TRBJ2-5, the full variable domain reads DVKVTQSSRYLVKRTGEKVFLECVQDMDHENMFWYRQDPGLGLRLIYFSYDVKMKEKGDIPEGYSVSREKKERFSLILESASTNQTSMYLCASRSTGGSETQYFGPGTRLLVL.

This clone showed up just once. The DNA for the CDR3 is TGCGCCAGCAGCCAAGTATCAGGGCAGCCCATGGCCTACGAGCAGTACTTC. Translated, it gives CASSQVSGQPMAYEQYF. The chain couples TRBV4-1 to TRBJ2-7; perhaps TRBD1 as D (5 bases). V lost 1 base, J lost 2 bases, and 18 bases lay in between. The CDR3 is made up of 17 amino acids. Germline CDR1 is MGHRA and CDR2 is YSYEKL.

This rearrangement joins TRBV28 to TRBJ2-7; 8 nucleotides agree with TRBD1. The CDR3 loop spans 12 amino acids. J was trimmed by 5 bases and V by 6 bases; bases with no gene match: 3. Germline-derived CDR1 and CDR2 are MDHEN and SYDVKM. CDR3 bases: TGTGCCAGCAGAAAACAGGGGGACGAGCAGTACTTC. Its translation is CASRKQGDEQYF.

The gene calls are TRBV11-2 and TRBJ1-5, with 9 bases identical to TRBD1. Losses at the gene ends were 0 bases for V and 5 bases for J; bases not matched to a gene: 8. In germline, CDR1 is SGHAT, CDR2 FQNNGV. The length of the CDR3 is 17 residues. The CDR3 DNA reads as TGTGCCAGCAGCTTAGATATCCGAAGGACAGGGGATCAGCCCCAGCATTTT. This translates into CASSLDIRRTGDQPQHF.

A few counts support this clone. The gene calls are TRBV19 and TRBJ1-5, with 7 positions matching TRBD1. The CDR3 consists of 13 residues. V gave up 5 bases and J gave up 2 bases; unmatched junction bases: 0. Germline CDR1 and CDR2: LNHDA and SQIVND (reference sequence). The CDR3 DNA reads TGTGCCAGTAGTGGGACAGGCAATCAGCCCCAGCATTTT. Translation gives CASSGTGNQPQHF.

The chain has TRBV6-4 and TRBJ2-1; D gene uncertain. V lost 2 bases to trimming and J lost 5 bases, with 7 bases between them. Per the germline V gene, CDR1 is MRHNA and CDR2 is SNTAGT. The CDR3 is 13 amino acids. The CDR3 region is CASSDRDNNEQFF. Here the CDR3 DNA reads TGTGCCAGCAGTGACCGAGACAACAATGAGCAGTTCTTC.

The chain combines TRBV10-3 with TRBJ1-1; D may be TRBD1 (6 bases). V lost 0 bases and J lost 7, with 15 bases in between. This CDR3 is built from 15 residues. CDR1 and CDR2 from the germline V gene are ENHRY and SYGVKD. The CDR3 DNA is TGTGCCATCAGTGAGTCGACTCCAGGGGTTGTTGAAGCTTTCTTT. It codes for CAISESTPGVVEAFF.

The table lists this clone with a few counts. The chain couples TRBV4-2 to TRBJ1-1, with a tentative D call TRBD1 (5 bases). There are 15 residues in the CDR3. With 1 base removed from V and 5 bases from J, the gap between germline ends came to 14 bases. The germline V gene encodes CDR1 LGHNA and CDR2 YNFKEQ. CDR3 loop: CASSQGSAGLTEAFF. The CDR3 DNA is TGTGCCAGCAGCCAAGGGTCAGCAGGGTTAACTGAAGCTTTCTTT.

This clone was counted a few times. The genes are TRBV23-1 and TRBJ1-2, with a possible D match to TRBD1 (6 bases). TRBV23-1 is designated an ORF whose function remains uncertain. This CDR3 contains 14 residues. V lost 4 bases and J 4 bases, leaving 13 bases between the germline ends. The CDR3 here is CASSPPGGAYGYTF. The CDR3 nucleotides read TGCGCCAGCAGTCCCCCTGGGGGGGCCTATGGCTACACCTTC.